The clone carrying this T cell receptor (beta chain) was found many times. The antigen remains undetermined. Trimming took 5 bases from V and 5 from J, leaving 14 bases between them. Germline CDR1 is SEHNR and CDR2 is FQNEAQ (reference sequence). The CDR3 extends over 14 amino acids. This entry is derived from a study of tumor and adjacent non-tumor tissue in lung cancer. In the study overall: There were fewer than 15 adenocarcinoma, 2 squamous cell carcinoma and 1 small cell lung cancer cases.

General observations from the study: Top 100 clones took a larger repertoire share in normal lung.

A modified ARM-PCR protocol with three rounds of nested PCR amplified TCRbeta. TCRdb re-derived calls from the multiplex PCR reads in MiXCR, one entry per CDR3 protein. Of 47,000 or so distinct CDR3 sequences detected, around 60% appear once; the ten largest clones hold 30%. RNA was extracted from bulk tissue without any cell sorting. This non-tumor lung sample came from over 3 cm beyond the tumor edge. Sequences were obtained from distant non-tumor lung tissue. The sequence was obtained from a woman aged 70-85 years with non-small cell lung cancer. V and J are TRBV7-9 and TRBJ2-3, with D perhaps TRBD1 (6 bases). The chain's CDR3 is CASSIGGRGDTQYF. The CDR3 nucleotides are TGTGCCAGCAGCATAGGGGGACGGGGAGATACGCAGTATTTT.